This TCR beta chain was recorded in a study of Graves' ophthalmopathy and Graves' hyperthyroidism. This clonotype has at least ten counts. In this cohort, patients with other autoimmune diseases, uncontrolled infections, pregnancy or lactation were excluded. Fresh peripheral blood (approximately 9.5 ml) yielded the PBMCs. The authors amplified TCR beta CDR3 regions, and they did so from RNA transcripts for repertoire sequencing. The first-round RT-PCR employed HTBI primers together with the Qiagen OneStep RT-PCR kit. A multiplex PCR was then performed as the second round. A single record per CDR3 protein comes from TCRdb applying MiXCR to the multiplex PCR reads. Of some 160,000 distinct CDR3 sequences in the sample, roughly two fifths were seen once. The J segment lost 11 bases and the V segment lost 8 bases, leaving 11 bases of the junction unmatched. Germline V gives CDR1 MDHEN, CDR2 SYDVKM. The CDR3 runs to 12 residues.

This sequence was found in a man aged 25-40 years with Graves' ophthalmopathy. The specimen sequenced was peripheral blood. J is TRBJ1-1 and V is TRBV28; TRBD1 aligns across 7 bases. Here the CDR3 DNA reads TGTGCCAGCTGGTGGGGAGGGGGCGGGGCTTTCTTT. As protein: CASWWGGGGAFF. Looking up the rest from reference TRBV28 and TRBJ1-1 gives the full variable domain: DVKVTQSSRYLVKRTGEKVFLECVQDMDHENMFWYRQDPGLGLRLIYFSYDVKMKEKGDIPEGYSVSREKKERFSLILESASTNQTSMYLCASWWGGGGAFFGQGTRLTVV.